This is a list of T cell receptor beta chains from one sample in a study of cytomegalovirus exposure and HLA in healthy donors. Profiled with immunoSEQ multiplex PCR; TCRdb holds only in-frame clones, not every one. The data contain 120,000 to 150,000 clones, roughly 82% of them singletons. Sequencing used PBMCs. Receptor source: a young man in good health and CMV-seropositive. CDR3s include the opening cysteine and the closing phenylalanine or tryptophan. Each record gives: CDR3 DNA, CDR3 protein, clone size, D gene, V gene, J gene. D genes are given only for firm matches. Rows may omit the clone size; those that give it use once, few, many or a size class.

CDR3nt: TGTGCCAGCAGTTTCTTTGGGGCCGGTGAAGCTTTCTTT; CDR3aa: CASSFFGAGEAFF; abundance: once; d_gene: .; v_gene: TRBV28; j_gene: TRBJ1-1
CDR3nt: TGTGCCAGCAGTTTTTTCGCGAGCCAAGAGACCCAGTACTTC; CDR3aa: CASSFFASQETQYF; abundance: .; d_gene: .; v_gene: TRBV27; j_gene: TRBJ2-5
CDR3nt: TGCGCCAGCAGCGATACAGGGAACTATGGCTACACCTTC; CDR3aa: CASSDTGNYGYTF; abundance: .; d_gene: .; v_gene: TRBV4-1; j_gene: TRBJ1-2
CDR3nt: TGTGCCAGCAGCCAAGGGACATTGAACACCGGGGAGCTGTTTTTT; CDR3aa: CASSQGTLNTGELFF; abundance: .; d_gene: .; v_gene: TRBV4-2; j_gene: TRBJ2-2
CDR3nt: TGTGCCAGTAGCGGACAGGGATACTACGAGCAGTACTTC; CDR3aa: CASSGQGYYEQYF; abundance: .; d_gene: TRBD1; v_gene: TRBV19; j_gene: TRBJ2-7
CDR3nt: TGCGCCAGCAGCCTGCCGGGACAAGCGAACTATGGCTACACCTTC; CDR3aa: CASSLPGQANYGYTF; abundance: .; d_gene: .; v_gene: TRBV5-1; j_gene: TRBJ1-2
CDR3nt: TGTGCCAGCTCACCCGGACAGGGGCTAACCTACGAGCAGTACTTC; CDR3aa: CASSPGQGLTYEQYF; abundance: .; d_gene: TRBD1; v_gene: TRBV18; j_gene: TRBJ2-7
CDR3nt: TGCGCCAGCAGCCTTCCCCGGACAGGGTGGCTAGCGGGAGAGAACTACGAGCAGTACTTC; CDR3aa: CASSLPRTGWLAGENYEQYF; abundance: few; d_gene: TRBD2; v_gene: TRBV4-1; j_gene: TRBJ2-7
CDR3nt: TGTGCCAGCAGCTTAATGGCATCTAGCGGAGGGGAAGGGGGGCAGTTCTTC; CDR3aa: CASSLMASSGGEGGQFF; abundance: .; d_gene: .; v_gene: TRBV7-9; j_gene: TRBJ2-1
CDR3nt: TGCGCCAGCAGCTTCACCGGGACAGAGCCTTACAATGAGCAGTTCTTC; CDR3aa: CASSFTGTEPYNEQFF; abundance: .; d_gene: TRBD1; v_gene: TRBV5-1; j_gene: TRBJ2-1
CDR3nt: TGTGCCAGCAGCCAGGTGGGGGCAGAAGCTTTCTTT; CDR3aa: CASSQVGAEAFF; abundance: .; d_gene: .; v_gene: TRBV5-4; j_gene: TRBJ1-1
CDR3nt: TGTGCCAGCAGCCCGACTAGCGGGAGATTCACCGGGGAGCTGTTTTTT; CDR3aa: CASSPTSGRFTGELFF; abundance: .; d_gene: TRBD2; v_gene: TRBV2; j_gene: TRBJ2-2
CDR3nt: TGTGCCAGCACCCCAGGGGGTATGATGGGGGAGCTGTTTTTT; CDR3aa: CASTPGGMMGELFF; abundance: .; d_gene: TRBD1; v_gene: TRBV28; j_gene: TRBJ2-2
CDR3nt: TGCGCCAGCAGGCGTGGTAGCGGGAGGACGAACACCGGGGAGCTGTTTTTT; CDR3aa: CASRRGSGRTNTGELFF; abundance: .; d_gene: TRBD2; v_gene: TRBV10-2; j_gene: TRBJ2-2
CDR3nt: TGTGCCTGGAGTGGGGGAGTGGGAAACATTCAGTACTTC; CDR3aa: CAWSGGVGNIQYF; abundance: .; d_gene: .; v_gene: TRBV30; j_gene: TRBJ2-4
CDR3nt: TGTGCCAGCAGCTTGGGGACAGCTAGCACTAATGAAAAACTGTTTTTT; CDR3aa: CASSLGTASTNEKLFF; abundance: .; d_gene: TRBD1; v_gene: TRBV7-3; j_gene: TRBJ1-4
CDR3nt: TGTGCCAGCAGTTTTGCGGGGGACACCGGGGAGCTGTTTTTT; CDR3aa: CASSFAGDTGELFF; abundance: .; d_gene: TRBD2; v_gene: TRBV28; j_gene: TRBJ2-2
CDR3nt: TGTGCCAGTAGCCCGGGACTAGCGGGAGGGACTGAGCAGTTCTTC; CDR3aa: CASSPGLAGGTEQFF; abundance: once; d_gene: TRBD2; v_gene: TRBV19; j_gene: TRBJ2-1
CDR3nt: TGTGCCAGCAGTGAGGGGTTTGGTGGGGGGTTAAGCGAGCAGTACTTC; CDR3aa: CASSEGFGGGLSEQYF; abundance: .; d_gene: .; v_gene: TRBV6-1; j_gene: TRBJ2-7
CDR3nt: TGTGCCAGCAGTGACAGGGGGAACTATGGCTACACCTTC; CDR3aa: CASSDRGNYGYTF; abundance: .; d_gene: TRBD1; v_gene: TRBV6-5; j_gene: TRBJ1-2
CDR3nt: TGTGCCAGCAGTTACACACCTAACTATGGCTACACCTTC; CDR3aa: CASSYTPNYGYTF; abundance: .; d_gene: .; v_gene: TRBV27; j_gene: TRBJ1-2
CDR3nt: TGTGCCAGCAGTTTACAGGGGTGGGCAGATACGCAGTATTTT; CDR3aa: CASSLQGWADTQYF; abundance: once; d_gene: .; v_gene: TRBV27; j_gene: TRBJ2-3
CDR3nt: TGTGCCAGCAGCACACAGGGGGAGAACACCGGGGAGCTGTTTTTT; CDR3aa: CASSTQGENTGELFF; abundance: .; d_gene: TRBD1; v_gene: TRBV9; j_gene: TRBJ2-2
CDR3nt: TGTGCCAGCAGCGCCGGGAAAACCTCTAACTATGGCTACACCTTC; CDR3aa: CASSAGKTSNYGYTF; abundance: .; d_gene: .; v_gene: TRBV9; j_gene: TRBJ1-2
CDR3nt: TGTGCCAGCAGTTCCACAAATTTGAACACTGAAGCTTTCTTT; CDR3aa: CASSSTNLNTEAFF; abundance: .; d_gene: .; v_gene: TRBV27; j_gene: TRBJ1-1
CDR3nt: TGTGCCAGCAGCGTTGGGACAGGGGTTAATAATTCACCCCTCCACTTT; CDR3aa: CASSVGTGVNNSPLHF; abundance: .; d_gene: TRBD1; v_gene: TRBV2; j_gene: TRBJ1-6
CDR3nt: TGCGCCAGCAGCCTTGCCCGTAGCTACAATGAGCAGTTCTTC; CDR3aa: CASSLARSYNEQFF; abundance: .; d_gene: .; v_gene: TRBV4-1; j_gene: TRBJ2-1
CDR3nt: TGTGCCAGCAGCCCCGGGACAGCGATAACCTACGAGCAGTACTTC; CDR3aa: CASSPGTAITYEQYF; abundance: .; d_gene: TRBD1; v_gene: TRBV5-6; j_gene: TRBJ2-7
CDR3nt: TGTGCCAGCAGTGGACTAGCGGGAGGGCCCGGGGAGCTGTTTTTT; CDR3aa: CASSGLAGGPGELFF; abundance: few; d_gene: TRBD2; v_gene: TRBV6-1; j_gene: TRBJ2-2
CDR3nt: TGTGCCAGCAGTTTACTGGGGCAGTCGAATCAGCCCCAGCATTTT; CDR3aa: CASSLLGQSNQPQHF; abundance: few; d_gene: .; v_gene: TRBV28; j_gene: TRBJ1-5
CDR3nt: TGTGCCAGCAGCTCAAGACAGATCCTGAACACTGAAGCTTTCTTT; CDR3aa: CASSSRQILNTEAFF; abundance: once; d_gene: .; v_gene: TRBV7-2; j_gene: TRBJ1-1
CDR3nt: TGTGCCAGCAGCGCCGGGACAGGGGTTGGAAACACCATATATTTT; CDR3aa: CASSAGTGVGNTIYF; abundance: .; d_gene: TRBD1; v_gene: TRBV6-6; j_gene: TRBJ1-3
CDR3nt: TGTGCCAGCGCCAAGGGACTAGCCTACGAGCAGTACTTC; CDR3aa: CASAKGLAYEQYF; abundance: few; d_gene: TRBD2; v_gene: TRBV27; j_gene: TRBJ2-7
CDR3nt: TGTGCCAGCAGTGGGGACAGGAGGGAAGGCTACACCTTC; CDR3aa: CASSGDRREGYTF; abundance: .; d_gene: TRBD1; v_gene: TRBV2; j_gene: TRBJ1-2
CDR3nt: TGTGCCAGCAGCGTTTCTTGGACAGGCACTGAAGCTTTCTTT; CDR3aa: CASSVSWTGTEAFF; abundance: .; d_gene: TRBD1; v_gene: TRBV9; j_gene: TRBJ1-1
CDR3nt: TGTGCCAGCAGCCGTCGGGGGGTAGGTAACACTGAAGCTTTCTTT; CDR3aa: CASSRRGVGNTEAFF; abundance: .; d_gene: .; v_gene: TRBV7-6; j_gene: TRBJ1-1
CDR3nt: TGTGCCAGTAGTATTTCGACAGGGGCCAGGGGCGAGCAGTACTTC; CDR3aa: CASSISTGARGEQYF; abundance: few; d_gene: TRBD1; v_gene: TRBV19; j_gene: TRBJ2-7
CDR3nt: TGTGCCATCAGTGAACCTCTAGCGGGAGAATCACGGGAGCAGTTCTTC; CDR3aa: CAISEPLAGESREQFF; abundance: few; d_gene: TRBD2; v_gene: TRBV10-3; j_gene: TRBJ2-1
CDR3nt: TGTGCCAGCAGCTTAGGGGCCGGCTTAATGAACACTGAAGCTTTCTTT; CDR3aa: CASSLGAGLMNTEAFF; abundance: .; d_gene: .; v_gene: TRBV7-2; j_gene: TRBJ1-1
CDR3nt: TGTGCCAGCAGTCGCATAGCGGGAGGATACAATGAGCAGTTCTTC; CDR3aa: CASSRIAGGYNEQFF; abundance: .; d_gene: TRBD2; v_gene: TRBV6-5; j_gene: TRBJ2-1
CDR3nt: TGTGCCAGCAGTTACCACGGGAACGAGCAGTACTTC; CDR3aa: CASSYHGNEQYF; abundance: .; d_gene: .; v_gene: TRBV6-5; j_gene: TRBJ2-7
CDR3nt: TGTGCCAGCATGGGAGGGTCCTACGAGCAGTACTTC; CDR3aa: CASMGGSYEQYF; abundance: .; d_gene: TRBD2; v_gene: TRBV27; j_gene: TRBJ2-7
CDR3nt: TGTGCCAGCAGTCGCTCCCTTAGCGGTCGGGAGACCCAGTACTTC; CDR3aa: CASSRSLSGRETQYF; abundance: .; d_gene: .; v_gene: TRBV6-5; j_gene: TRBJ2-5
CDR3nt: TGTGCCAGCAGATTGGGACAGGGGGCAGGCTATGGCTACACCTTC; CDR3aa: CASRLGQGAGYGYTF; abundance: .; d_gene: TRBD1; v_gene: TRBV6-5; j_gene: TRBJ1-2
CDR3nt: TGTGCCAGCAGCGCAGCGGGAGCCGGCACAGATACGCAGTATTTT; CDR3aa: CASSAAGAGTDTQYF; abundance: few; d_gene: TRBD2; v_gene: TRBV9; j_gene: TRBJ2-3
CDR3nt: TGTGCCAGCAGATGGAGAGGCCCCTCTGGGGCCAACGTCCTGACTTTC; CDR3aa: CASRWRGPSGANVLTF; abundance: .; d_gene: .; v_gene: TRBV28; j_gene: TRBJ2-6
CDR3nt: TGTTCCAGCAGCACCCCAGGGGGCTTTTGGGGCTACACCTTC; CDR3aa: CSSSTPGGFWGYTF; abundance: .; d_gene: TRBD1; v_gene: TRBV7-9; j_gene: TRBJ1-2
CDR3nt: TGTGCCAGCAGGAAGGGGACAGGGAATCACTACAATGAGCAGTTCTTC; CDR3aa: CASRKGTGNHYNEQFF; abundance: once; d_gene: TRBD1; v_gene: TRBV2; j_gene: TRBJ2-1
CDR3nt: TGTGCCAGCAGTTGGACACTCTCTGGGGCCAACGTCCTGACTTTC; CDR3aa: CASSWTLSGANVLTF; abundance: .; d_gene: .; v_gene: TRBV2; j_gene: TRBJ2-6
CDR3nt: TGTGCCTATGGCACGAACACTGAAGCTTTCTTT; CDR3aa: CAYGTNTEAFF; abundance: once; d_gene: .; v_gene: TRBV30; j_gene: TRBJ1-1
CDR3nt: TGTGCCAGCAGTCGGACGCATCGGACAGTGAAGGGCACTGAAGCTTTCTTT; CDR3aa: CASSRTHRTVKGTEAFF; abundance: .; d_gene: .; v_gene: TRBV28; j_gene: TRBJ1-1
CDR3nt: TGCGCCAGCAGCTTAGGCGCTGGGGCCAACATCCTGACTTTC; CDR3aa: CASSLGAGANILTF; abundance: .; d_gene: .; v_gene: TRBV5-1; j_gene: TRBJ2-6
CDR3nt: TGTGCCAGCAGTTATCCCGGAGGGCGGACGGGAGAGACCCAGTACTTC; CDR3aa: CASSYPGGRTGETQYF; abundance: .; d_gene: .; v_gene: TRBV6-6; j_gene: TRBJ2-5
CDR3nt: TGTGCCAGCAGTCGGGGGGCCGGGTCAGAGACCCAGTACTTC; CDR3aa: CASSRGAGSETQYF; abundance: .; d_gene: .; v_gene: TRBV27; j_gene: TRBJ2-5
CDR3nt: TGTGCCAGCTCAGGAGGGACAGCCACAGATACGCAGTATTTT; CDR3aa: CASSGGTATDTQYF; abundance: once; d_gene: .; v_gene: TRBV18; j_gene: TRBJ2-3
CDR3nt: TGTGCCAGCAGCTTAGCGACAGGGCGCGCCGGGGAGCTGTTTTTT; CDR3aa: CASSLATGRAGELFF; abundance: .; d_gene: TRBD1; v_gene: TRBV7-9; j_gene: TRBJ2-2
CDR3nt: TGTGCCAGCAGCTTGGCCAGGTACTACGAGCAGTACTTC; CDR3aa: CASSLARYYEQYF; abundance: .; d_gene: .; v_gene: TRBV5-6; j_gene: TRBJ2-7
CDR3nt: TGTGCCAGTAGTATCCCAGGAACTGAAGCTTTCTTT; CDR3aa: CASSIPGTEAFF; abundance: .; d_gene: .; v_gene: TRBV19; j_gene: TRBJ1-1
CDR3nt: TGTGCGAGCGCTTTACAGGGGGCGCGGGGCTACACCTTC; CDR3aa: CASALQGARGYTF; abundance: few; d_gene: TRBD1; v_gene: TRBV6-1; j_gene: TRBJ1-2